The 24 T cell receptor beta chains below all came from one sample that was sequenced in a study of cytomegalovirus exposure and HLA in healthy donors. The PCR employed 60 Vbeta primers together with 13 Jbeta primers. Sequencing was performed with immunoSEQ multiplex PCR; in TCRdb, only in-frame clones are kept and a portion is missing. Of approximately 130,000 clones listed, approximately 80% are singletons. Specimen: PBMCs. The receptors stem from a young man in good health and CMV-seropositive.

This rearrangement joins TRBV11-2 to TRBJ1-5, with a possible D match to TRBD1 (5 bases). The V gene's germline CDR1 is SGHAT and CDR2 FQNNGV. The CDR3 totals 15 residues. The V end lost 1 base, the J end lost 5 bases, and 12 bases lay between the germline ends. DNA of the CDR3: TGTGCCAGCAGCTTAGGGGTGGGGGGTTATCAGCCCCAGCATTTT. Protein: CASSLGVGGYQPQHF.

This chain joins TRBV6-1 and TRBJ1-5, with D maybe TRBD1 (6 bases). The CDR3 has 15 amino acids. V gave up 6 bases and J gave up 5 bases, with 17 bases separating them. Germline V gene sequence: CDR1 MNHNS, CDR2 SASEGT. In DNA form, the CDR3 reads TGTGCCAGCAGGAACACAGGGCGAGGTGATCAGCCCCAGCATTTT. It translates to CASRNTGRGDQPQHF.

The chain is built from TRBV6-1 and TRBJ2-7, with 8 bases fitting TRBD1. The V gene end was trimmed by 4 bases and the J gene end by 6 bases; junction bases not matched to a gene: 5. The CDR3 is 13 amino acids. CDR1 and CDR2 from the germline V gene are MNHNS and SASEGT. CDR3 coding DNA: TGTGCCAGCAGTGGAGGAACAGGGGGCGAGCAGTACTTC. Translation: CASSGGTGGEQYF.

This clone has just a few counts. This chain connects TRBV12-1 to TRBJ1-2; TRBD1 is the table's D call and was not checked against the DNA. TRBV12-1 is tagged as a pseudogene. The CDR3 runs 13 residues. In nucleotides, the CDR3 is TGTGCCAGTCAGGACAGGGAGAGTGGAGGCTACACCTTC. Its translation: CASQDRESGGYTF.

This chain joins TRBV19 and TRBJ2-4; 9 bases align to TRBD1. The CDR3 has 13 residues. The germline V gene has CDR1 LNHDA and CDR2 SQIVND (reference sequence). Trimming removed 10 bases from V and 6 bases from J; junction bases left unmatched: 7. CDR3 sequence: CATGQGFGNIQYF. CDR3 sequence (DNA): TGTGCCACCGGACAGGGGTTCGGAAACATTCAGTACTTC.

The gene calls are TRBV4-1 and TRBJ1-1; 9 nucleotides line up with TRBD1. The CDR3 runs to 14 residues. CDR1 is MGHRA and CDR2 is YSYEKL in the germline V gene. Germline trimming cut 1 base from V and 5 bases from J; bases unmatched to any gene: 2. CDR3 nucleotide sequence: TGCGCCAGCAGCCAAGCGACAGGGGGAACTGAAGCTTTCTTT. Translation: CASSQATGGTEAFF.

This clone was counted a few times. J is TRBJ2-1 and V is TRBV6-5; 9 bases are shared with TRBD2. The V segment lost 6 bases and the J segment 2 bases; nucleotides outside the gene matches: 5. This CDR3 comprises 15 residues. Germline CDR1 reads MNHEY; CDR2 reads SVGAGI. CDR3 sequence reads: CASRIAGEAYNEQFF. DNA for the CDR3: TGTGCCAGCAGAATAGCGGGAGAGGCCTACAATGAGCAGTTCTTC.

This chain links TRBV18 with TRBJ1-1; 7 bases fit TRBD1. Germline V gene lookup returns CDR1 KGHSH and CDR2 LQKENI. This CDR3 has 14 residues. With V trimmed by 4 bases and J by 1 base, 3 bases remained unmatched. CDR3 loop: CASSRGQSNTEAFF. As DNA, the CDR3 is TGTGCCAGCTCACGGGGACAGTCGAACACTGAAGCTTTCTTT.

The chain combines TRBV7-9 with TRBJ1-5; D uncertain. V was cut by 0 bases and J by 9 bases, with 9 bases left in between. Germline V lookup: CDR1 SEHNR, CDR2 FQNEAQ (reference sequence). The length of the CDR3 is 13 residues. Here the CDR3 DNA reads TGTGCCAGCAGCTTAGCGGTGCAGTCGCCCCAGCATTTT. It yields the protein CASSLAVQSPQHF.

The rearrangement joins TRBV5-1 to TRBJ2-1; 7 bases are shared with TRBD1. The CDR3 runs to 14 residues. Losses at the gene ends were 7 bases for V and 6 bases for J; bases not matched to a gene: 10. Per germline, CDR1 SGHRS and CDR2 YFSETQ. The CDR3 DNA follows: TGCGCCAGCTCCCCCCAGGCAGGGGGCAATGAGCAGTTCTTC. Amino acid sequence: CASSPQAGGNEQFF.

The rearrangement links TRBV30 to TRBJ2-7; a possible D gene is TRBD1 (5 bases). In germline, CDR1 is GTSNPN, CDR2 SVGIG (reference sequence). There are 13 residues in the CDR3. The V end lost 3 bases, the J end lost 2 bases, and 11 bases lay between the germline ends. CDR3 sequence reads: CAWSAHRTYEQYF. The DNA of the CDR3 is TGTGCCTGGAGCGCCCACAGGACCTACGAGCAGTACTTC.

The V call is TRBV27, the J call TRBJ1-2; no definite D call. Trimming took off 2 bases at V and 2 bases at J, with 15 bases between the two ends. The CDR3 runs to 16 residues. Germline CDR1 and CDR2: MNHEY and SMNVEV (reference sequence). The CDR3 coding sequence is TGTGCCAGCAGTTTAATGTCTCGGGGTTCGAACTATGGCTACACCTTC. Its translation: CASSLMSRGSNYGYTF.

The CDR3 reads CASSLGAEWPGNTIYF. CDR3 nucleotides: TGTGCCAGCAGCCTTGGGGCAGAATGGCCTGGAAACACCATATATTTT. This chain links TRBV11-2 with TRBJ1-3, with D maybe TRBD1 (5 bases). The length of the CDR3 is 16 residues. Germline CDR1 SGHAT, CDR2 FQNNGV. The ends were cut back, 5 bases at V and 2 bases at J, with 16 bases in the middle. Filled out from reference TRBV11-2 and TRBJ1-3, the complete variable domain reads EAGVAQSPRYKIIEKRQSVAFWCNPISGHATLYWYQQILGQGPKLLIQFQNNGVVDDSQLPKDRFSAERLKGVDSTLKIQPAKLEDSAVYLCASSLGAEWPGNTIYFGEGSWLTVV.

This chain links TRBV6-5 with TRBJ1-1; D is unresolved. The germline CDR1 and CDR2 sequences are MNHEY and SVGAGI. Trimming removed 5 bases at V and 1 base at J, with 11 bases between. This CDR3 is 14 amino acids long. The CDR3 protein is CASSRTPSNTEAFF. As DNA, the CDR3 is TGTGCCAGCAGTCGGACTCCCTCGAACACTGAAGCTTTCTTT.

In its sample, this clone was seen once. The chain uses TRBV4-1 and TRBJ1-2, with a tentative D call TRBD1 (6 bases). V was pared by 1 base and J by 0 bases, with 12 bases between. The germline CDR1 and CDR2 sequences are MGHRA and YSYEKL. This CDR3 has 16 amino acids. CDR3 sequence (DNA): TGCGCCAGCAGCCAAGCCTACAGGGACCCTAACTATGGCTACACCTTC. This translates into CASSQAYRDPNYGYTF.

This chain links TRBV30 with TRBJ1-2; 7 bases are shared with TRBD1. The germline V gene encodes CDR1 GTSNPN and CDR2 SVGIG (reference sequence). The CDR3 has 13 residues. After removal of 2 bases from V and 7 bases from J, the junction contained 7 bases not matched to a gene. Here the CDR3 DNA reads TGTGCCTGGAGTCCCAGGGGGAGCTCTGGCTACACCTTC. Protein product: CAWSPRGSSGYTF.

The CDR3 DNA is TGTGCCAGCTCACCAGATACGGGACAGGAGAGCACAGATACGCAGTATTTT. Its protein is CASSPDTGQESTDTQYF. V gene TRBV18 combines with J gene TRBJ2-3; 8 nucleotides line up with TRBD1. The J segment lost 0 bases and the V segment lost 2 bases, leaving 7 bases of the junction unmatched. Looked up from germline, CDR1 is KGHSH and CDR2 is LQKENI. The CDR3 is 17 amino acids.

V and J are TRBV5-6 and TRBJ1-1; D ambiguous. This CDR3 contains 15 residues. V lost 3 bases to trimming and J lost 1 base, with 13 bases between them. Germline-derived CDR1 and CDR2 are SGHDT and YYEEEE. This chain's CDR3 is CASSSEARRNTEAFF. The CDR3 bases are TGTGCCAGCAGCTCCGAAGCTCGAAGGAACACTGAAGCTTTCTTT.

The CDR3 region is CASSFQPGDNYGYTF. The DNA for the CDR3 is TGCGCCAGCAGCTTTCAGCCAGGGGATAACTATGGCTACACCTTC. The chain carries TRBV5-1 and TRBJ1-2; TRBD1 is a possible D gene (6 bases). V lost 2 bases to trimming and J lost 1 base, with 12 bases between them. The CDR3 extends over 15 amino acids. The germline gives CDR1 SGHRS, CDR2 YFSETQ.

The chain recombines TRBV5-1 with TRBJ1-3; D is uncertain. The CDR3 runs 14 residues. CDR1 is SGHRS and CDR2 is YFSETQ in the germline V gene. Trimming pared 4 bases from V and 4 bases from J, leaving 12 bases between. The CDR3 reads CASSVGMQGNTIYF. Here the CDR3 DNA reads TGCGCCAGCAGCGTCGGGATGCAGGGAAACACCATATATTTT.

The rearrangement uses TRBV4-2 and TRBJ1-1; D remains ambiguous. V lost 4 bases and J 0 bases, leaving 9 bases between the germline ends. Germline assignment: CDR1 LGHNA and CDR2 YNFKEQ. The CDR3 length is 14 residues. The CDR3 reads CASSRRGLNTEAFF. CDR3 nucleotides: TGTGCCAGCAGCCGGCGGGGTTTGAACACTGAAGCTTTCTTT.

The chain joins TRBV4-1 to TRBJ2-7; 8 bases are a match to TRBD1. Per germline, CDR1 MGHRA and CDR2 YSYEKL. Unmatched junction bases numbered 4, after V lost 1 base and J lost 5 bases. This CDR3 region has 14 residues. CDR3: CASSQGQGSNEQYF. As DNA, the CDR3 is TGCGCCAGCAGCCAAGGACAGGGGTCGAACGAGCAGTACTTC.

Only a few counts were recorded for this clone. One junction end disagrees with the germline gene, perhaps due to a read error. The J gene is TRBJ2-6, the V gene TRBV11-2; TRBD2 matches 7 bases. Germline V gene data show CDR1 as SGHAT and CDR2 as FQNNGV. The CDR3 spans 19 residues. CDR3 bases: TGTGCCAGCAGGTCAATCCGGGAGGAGGACGGGGCTGGGGCCAACGGCCTGACTTTC. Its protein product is CASRSIREEDGAGANGLTF.

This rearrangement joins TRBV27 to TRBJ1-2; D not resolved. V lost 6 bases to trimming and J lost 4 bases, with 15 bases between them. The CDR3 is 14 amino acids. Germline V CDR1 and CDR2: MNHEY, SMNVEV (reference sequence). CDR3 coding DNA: TGTGCCAGCAGAATGAACAGTTTATCCTATGGCTACACCTTC. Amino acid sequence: CASRMNSLSYGYTF.